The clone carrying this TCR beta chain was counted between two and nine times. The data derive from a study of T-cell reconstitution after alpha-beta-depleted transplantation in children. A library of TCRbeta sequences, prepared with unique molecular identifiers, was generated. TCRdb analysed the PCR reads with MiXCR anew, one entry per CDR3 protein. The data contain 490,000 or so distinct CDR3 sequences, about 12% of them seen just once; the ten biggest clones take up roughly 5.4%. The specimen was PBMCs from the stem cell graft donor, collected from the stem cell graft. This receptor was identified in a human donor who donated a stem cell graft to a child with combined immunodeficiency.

Written as DNA, the CDR3 is TGTGCCAGCAGTGTAGGGTTCCACGAGCAGTACTTC. Its translation is CASSVGFHEQYF. The chain has TRBV25-1 and TRBJ2-7, with D unclear. Trimming removed 4 bases at V and 5 bases at J, with 9 bases between. Germline lookup yields CDR1 MGHDK and CDR2 SYGVNS. The CDR3 sequence is 12 residues long.